The 5 T cell receptor beta chains below all came from one sample that was sequenced in a study of blood T cell repertoires in COVID-19. Profiled with immunoSEQ multiplex PCR; TCRdb holds only in-frame clones, not every one. This sample carries roughly 67,000 clones, 84% of them seen once, and the ten largest clones take more than 8%. Sequences were obtained from peripheral blood. Receptors were obtained from a man aged 50 to 60 with active COVID-19.

The J gene is TRBJ1-3, the V gene TRBV4-3, with 10 nucleotides matching TRBD1. Trimming cost V 0 bases and J 7 bases; bases outside gene matches: 3. Per germline, CDR1 LGHNA and CDR2 YSLEER. The CDR3 has 15 residues. CDR3 nucleotide sequence: TGCGCCAGCAGCCAAGAGGGACAGGGGAGTAACACCATATATTTT. This encodes CASSQEGQGSNTIYF.

CDR3 region: CASSLARALGNEQFF. CDR3 DNA: TGTGCCAGCAGCTTAGCCCGAGCCCTAGGCAATGAGCAGTTCTTC. The chain employs TRBV7-8 and TRBJ2-1; D not resolved. Trimming shortened V by 0 bases and J by 6 bases, and 12 bases separated the two germline ends. Germline loops: CDR1 SGHVS, CDR2 FQNEAQ. The CDR3 covers 15 residues. Variable domain in full (rest from reference TRBV7-8 and TRBJ2-1): GAGVSQSPRYKVAKRGQDVALRCDPISGHVSLFWYQQALGQGPEFLTYFQNEAQLDKSGLPSDRFFAERPEGSVSTLKIQRTQQEDSAVYLCASSLARALGNEQFFGPGTRLTVL.

V and J are TRBV13 and TRBJ2-7, with D perhaps matching TRBD1 (5 bases). CDR1 and CDR2 (germline): PRHDT, FYEKMQ (reference sequence). The CDR3 length is 13 residues. The germline V and J ends were trimmed by 3 bases and 6 bases, with 12 bases remaining between them. The CDR3 bases are TGTGCCAGCAGCTTTGGAGACAGTCGCGAGCAGTACTTC. It encodes CASSFGDSREQYF.

This clone is a singleton in its sample. The rearrangement links TRBV9 to TRBJ1-2, with TRBD1 matching 9 bases. The CDR3 totals 13 residues. The V segment lost 3 bases and the J segment 13 bases; nucleotides outside the gene matches: 10. CDR1 SGDLS and CDR2 YYNGEE come from the germline V gene. The CDR3 nucleotides read TGTGCCAGCAGCGCAGGGACAGGGAAAAAATCCACCTTC. Protein product: CASSAGTGKKSTF.

J is TRBJ2-5 and V is TRBV9; D is possibly TRBD1 (6 bases). The germline gives CDR1 SGDLS, CDR2 YYNGEE. The V end was cut by 7 bases, the J end by 7 bases, with 17 bases between. This CDR3 has 13 residues. The CDR3, as DNA: TGTGCCAGCCAAGGACAGTCCTCAGCGACCCAGTACTTC. Protein product: CASQGQSSATQYF.